The table lists the clone carrying this T cell receptor beta chain with a count of one. What it binds is unknown. The CDR3 runs 15 residues. Germline loops: CDR1 SNHLY, CDR2 FYNNEI. With 7 bases removed from V and 3 bases from J, the gap between germline ends came to 17 bases. This entry is derived from a study of T cell responses to AZD1222 COVID-19 vaccine. Whole-study findings and limits: Researchers report vaccine-associated CD4 TCRs spanning spike, with dominance at 160-218 and 743-854. As reported, nearly half of all spike-specific TCRs target variant regions that are unmutated. Every sample of the repertoires postdated the peak T cell response.

The assay was immunoSEQ multiplex PCR, and TCRdb's table has in-frame clones only and misses some. Of over 55,000 clones listed, roughly 84% are singletons. The V call is TRBV2, the J call TRBJ2-3; possibly TRBD2 for D (5 bases). The receptor's source is an adult in good health. The sequencing here drew on peripheral blood, taken on day 0 of AZD1222 vaccination. CDR3 region: CASKEGNTGTDTQYF. Written as DNA, the CDR3 is TGTGCCAGCAAAGAGGGCAATACGGGGACAGATACGCAGTATTTT.